This T cell receptor (beta chain) emerged from a study of sequential checkpoint blockade in melanoma. Study-level background: First-line arms were nivolumab then ipilimumab, or the reverse, randomized 1:1. After both sequences, patients received maintenance nivolumab.

Libraries were prepared by immunoSEQ multiplex PCR; TCRdb keeps only in-frame clonotypes and omits some of them. The sample consists of approximately 8,800 clones, 60% to 80% of them appearing once. Treatment defined: randomized to nivolumab then ipilimumab (arm A) or the reverse (arm B). No patient had prior DNA-damaging chemotherapy. The CDR3 contains 13 residues. Germline V gene sequence: CDR1 SEHNR, CDR2 FQNEAQ (reference sequence). V lost 3 bases and J lost 3, with 6 bases in between. The sample consisted of CD8+ T cells sorted from blood (inferred from file names), taken from a patient given nivolumab and ipilimumab in sequence. The sequence came from a human donor with melanoma. V gene TRBV7-9 combines with J gene TRBJ2-1; D is ambiguous. Written as DNA, the CDR3 is TGTGCCAGCAGCTTTGTAATCTACAATGAGCAGTTCTTC. Translation gives CASSFVIYNEQFF.